This is a list of T cell receptor beta chains from one sample in a study of early T cells in non-severe SARS-CoV-2 infection. TCRdb reprocessed the 5' RACE reads with MiXCR, giving one entry per CDR3 protein. The sample contains approximately 70,000 distinct CDR3 sequences, around 13% of which appear only once. Source material: whole blood. These receptors originate from an adult who was a healthcare worker with PCR-confirmed SARS-CoV-2 infection or an uninfected control (not recorded which). CDR3s include the opening cysteine and the closing phenylalanine or tryptophan. A D gene is named only where the DNA matches it firmly. Not all rows give a size; the values are once, few, many and, for expanded clones, a class.

cdr3_nt cdr3_aa cdr3_length v_call clone_size d_call j_call
TGTGCCAGCAGCTTGGCGGTGAACACTGAAGCTTTCTTT CASSLAVNTEAFF 13 TRBV9 many . TRBJ1-1
TGCAGCGTTGAGTCCCAGGGTCCAGATACGCAGTATTTT CSVESQGPDTQYF 13 TRBV29-1 many . TRBJ2-3
TGTGCCAGCAGTGAAGAGGGGGGTTATGGCTACACCTTC CASSEEGGYGYTF 13 TRBV6-1 many . TRBJ1-2
TGTGCCAGCAGTTTATCGGCAGCCTACTATGGCTACACCTTC CASSLSAAYYGYTF 14 TRBV28 many . TRBJ1-2
TGTGCCAGCAGTCGTGTCTTGGGAGAGACCCAGTACTTC CASSRVLGETQYF 13 TRBV7-3 few . TRBJ2-5
TGTGCCAGTAGTATCGCGGCAGACAATCAGCCCCAGCATTTT CASSIAADNQPQHF 14 TRBV19 many . TRBJ1-5
TGTGCCAGCAGTGAGACAGGGGGCTCTGGGGCCAACGTCCTGACTTTC CASSETGGSGANVLTF 16 TRBV6-4 . TRBD1 TRBJ2-6
TGCAGCGTCCCCATACTAGCCCCAGAGACCCAGTACTTC CSVPILAPETQYF 13 TRBV29-1 many . TRBJ2-5
TGTGCCAGCAGCTTAACCGCTAGCGCAGATACGCAGTATTTT CASSLTASADTQYF 14 TRBV7-9 few . TRBJ2-3
TGTGCCAGTAGTAAACAGGGTAACACCGGGGAGCTGTTTTTT CASSKQGNTGELFF 14 TRBV19 . . TRBJ2-2
TGTGCCAGCAGCTTACAGGGCAAAGGGACAGATACGCAGTATTTT CASSLQGKGTDTQYF 15 TRBV7-9 few . TRBJ2-3
TGTGCCAGCAGTGTTGCTAGCGGGACTTACAATGAGCAGTTCTTC CASSVASGTYNEQFF 15 TRBV6-4 many TRBD2 TRBJ2-1
TGTGCCAGCAGCTTTTACGGGGACCAAGAGACCCAGTACTTC CASSFYGDQETQYF 14 TRBV7-3 many . TRBJ2-5
TGTGCCAGCAGTTCTATCGGGAGGCACAATGAGCAGTTCTTC CASSSIGRHNEQFF 14 TRBV6-2/TRBV6-3 many TRBD2 TRBJ2-1
TGTGCCAGCAGTTACTCTGGGCAGGGTAGAGCTTTCTTT CASSYSGQGRAFF 13 TRBV6-5 . . TRBJ1-1
TGTGCCAGCAGAATGACAGGGGGTAGCTCCTACGAGCAGTACTTC CASRMTGGSSYEQYF 15 TRBV27 many TRBD1 TRBJ2-7
TGTGCCAGCAGCTTGATGGGGGACCACTATGGCTACACCTTC CASSLMGDHYGYTF 14 TRBV7-2 . . TRBJ1-2
TGTGCCAGCTCACCCGACAGGAATCACCTCTCTGGGGCCAACGTCCTGATTTTC CASSPDRNHLSGANVLIF 18 TRBV18 . . TRBJ2-6
TGCGCCAGCATCCAGAACAGGACGGGGTTTGAAGCTTTCTTT CASIQNRTGFEAFF 14 TRBV5-1 many . TRBJ1-1
TGTGCCAGCAGCTTACAGACAGGGCCCACAGATACGCAGTATTTT CASSLQTGPTDTQYF 15 TRBV7-2 few TRBD1 TRBJ2-3
TGTGCCAGCAGTGAAAATAGGGCGCATTCACCCCTCCACTTT CASSENRAHSPLHF 14 TRBV6-1 . . TRBJ1-6
TGTGCCAGCAGCTCGACAGATTCCTACCATTCGTTT CASSSTDSYHSF 12 TRBV11-1 once . TRBJ2-3
TGTGCCAGCAGCCAAGTCTCCGGGGCAGATACGCAGTATTTT CASSQVSGADTQYF 14 TRBV3-1 many . TRBJ2-3
TGCAGTGCTAGAGATCCGCTCAAAGGGGAAGGTCAGCCCCAGCATTTT CSARDPLKGEGQPQHF 16 TRBV20-1 many . TRBJ1-5
TGCAGCGTTGAACCGGATGCGAACACCGGGGAGCTGTTTTTT CSVEPDANTGELFF 14 TRBV29-1 many . TRBJ2-2
TGTGCCAGCAGCTTTGGGTTCACAGATACGCAGTATTTT CASSFGFTDTQYF 13 TRBV7-9 . . TRBJ2-3
TGTGCCAGCAGCTTAAGTAACAGCTATGGCTACACCTTC CASSLSNSYGYTF 13 TRBV7-9 few . TRBJ1-2
TGTGCCTGGACTGTGCGGGGAGATACGCAGTATTTT CAWTVRGDTQYF 12 TRBV30 many . TRBJ2-3
TGCGCCAGCAGCTTGTGGTCCCTAGCAGGGTTTTTGGAGACCCAGTACTTC CASSLWSLAGFLETQYF 17 TRBV5-1 few . TRBJ2-5
TGTGCCAGCAGCCAAAGGGCGGGAGTTACTCTATCAGATACGCAGTATTTT CASSQRAGVTLSDTQYF 17 TRBV4-2 few TRBD2 TRBJ2-3
TGTGCCTCGGCAGGGAGGGAGCCACAAGAGACCCAGTACTTC CASAGREPQETQYF 14 TRBV10-3 many TRBD2 TRBJ2-5
TGTGCCAGTAGTCTGGACGGGGCACCGGATGGGTTGTATGGCTACACCTTC CASSLDGAPDGLYGYTF 17 TRBV19 . . TRBJ1-2
TGTGCCAGCAGTATCCCCTACGAGCAGTACTTC CASSIPYEQYF 11 TRBV28 many . TRBJ2-7
TGCAGCGTGCAACCCGACAATGAAAAACTGTTTTTT CSVQPDNEKLFF 12 TRBV29-1 few . TRBJ1-4
TGTGCCAGCAGTCTCTGGTTTCCCCACACAGATACGCAGTATTTT CASSLWFPHTDTQYF 15 TRBV5-6 many . TRBJ2-3
TGTGCCAGTAGTATAGGTGGCGCCACAACTAATGAAAAACTGTTTTTT CASSIGGATTNEKLFF 16 TRBV19 many . TRBJ1-4
TGTGCCAGCAGCTTCTCGGTAGCGGGAACGTCGAGCGAGCAGTTCTTC CASSFSVAGTSSEQFF 16 TRBV7-8 many TRBD2 TRBJ2-1
TGCAGCGTTGGGGACAGGGGCTACGAGCAGTACTTC CSVGDRGYEQYF 12 TRBV29-1 . TRBD1 TRBJ2-7
TGTGCCAGCTCACCAGGGGGGCATGGGGACAATGAGCAGTTCTTC CASSPGGHGDNEQFF 15 TRBV18 . . TRBJ2-1
TGTGCCAGCAGCCGACTAGCGGGGGTGAACTACGAGCAGTACTTC CASSRLAGVNYEQYF 15 TRBV7-2 . TRBD2 TRBJ2-7
TGCAGCGTTGAAATCGGGGCCAGTGGCTACACCTTC CSVEIGASGYTF 12 TRBV29-1 few . TRBJ1-2
TGTGCCAGCAGTTTGTGGGGACGGATGAGCTCTGGAAACACCATATATTTT CASSLWGRMSSGNTIYF 17 TRBV6-6 many . TRBJ1-3
TGTGCCATCAGTGAAGGGGGCGAGCAGTACTTC CAISEGGEQYF 11 TRBV10-3 . . TRBJ2-7
TGTGCCACCAGTGATTCGCTAGCGGGGGGATGGAATGAGCAGTTCTTC CATSDSLAGGWNEQFF 16 TRBV24-1 many TRBD2 TRBJ2-1
TGCAGTGCTAGACGCCCCACTAGCTCGTTTTATGGTGAGCAGTTCTTC CSARRPTSSFYGEQFF 16 TRBV20-1 once . TRBJ2-1
TGTGCCAGCAGATCCTCGGGGTACGGCTATGGCTACACCTTC CASRSSGYGYGYTF 14 TRBV12-3/TRBV12-4 few . TRBJ1-2
TGTGCCAGCAGCTTAGATGGAACAGGTTATAATGGCTACACCTTC CASSLDGTGYNGYTF 15 TRBV11-2 few . TRBJ1-2
TGTGCCAGCTCATCTACAGGGGTATGGAACACCATATATTTT CASSSTGVWNTIYF 14 TRBV18 few TRBD1 TRBJ1-3
TGTGCCAGCTCCTCGGAGGGGATATACAATGAGCAGTTCTTC CASSSEGIYNEQFF 14 TRBV18 few . TRBJ2-1